This TCR beta chain emerged from a study of blood T cells in healthy people across ages. Alongside a J-beta primer mix, a sample-barcoded 5' primer served in a second PCR lasting roughly 6 to 11 cycles. Using its own MiXCR run on the 5' RACE reads, TCRdb lists one record per CDR3 protein. The table includes some 1.5 million distinct CDR3 sequences, roughly 27% detected once. The CDR3 runs 13 residues. V was cut by 6 bases and J by 2 bases, with 10 bases left in between. Material: blood. This chain connects TRBV12-3 or TRBV12-4 to TRBJ1-1; TRBD1 is a possible D gene (5 bases). This sequence was found in a woman under 40 in good health. CDR3 residues: CASRLQENTEAFF. As DNA, the CDR3 is TGTGCCAGCAGGTTACAGGAAAACACTGAAGCTTTCTTT.